The TCR beta chain described here comes from a study of blood T cells in healthy people across ages. A J-beta primer mix and a sample-barcoded 5' primer were used in a second PCR of roughly 6 to 11 cycles. TCRdb redid the calling of the 5' RACE reads with MiXCR, one entry per CDR3 protein. The profile shows roughly 730,000 distinct CDR3 sequences, roughly 56% of them singletons. The CDR3 contains 16 residues. V lost 6 bases to trimming and J lost 8 bases; unmatched junction nucleotides: 13. Concerning this clonotype itself: No antigen is known for it.

Study results and limitations: Naive and antigen-experienced cells were not separated, limiting conclusive comparison.

This clonotype was obtained from a man aged 35 to 55 in good health. The chain couples TRBV12-3 or TRBV12-4 to TRBJ2-3, with 11 bases that match TRBD2. Sequencing was done on a sample of blood. The DNA of the CDR3 is TGTGCCAGCAGAGCTAGCGGGAGGTCCACGTCCGCTACGCAGTATTTT. Translation gives CASRASGRSTSATQYF.